This T cell receptor beta chain was identified during a study of shared clonotypes between healthy human individuals. The protocol was immunoSEQ multiplex PCR, while the TCRdb copy is restricted to in-frame clones and leaves out a portion. Of around 1 million clones listed, less than 85% are singletons. This clone appeared a few times. Trimming cost V 2 bases and J 7 bases; bases outside gene matches: 2. Germline values: CDR1 MNHNS, CDR2 SASEGT. The CDR3 has 15 residues. Material: memory CD4+ T cells sorted from blood. Subset in this sample: CD45RA-negative fraction. The chain carries TRBV6-1 and TRBJ1-6, with 10 positions matching TRBD1. The clonotype comes from a man younger than 35 in good health. This chain's CDR3 is CASSEQGQGNSPLHF. CDR3 bases: TGTGCCAGCAGTGAACAGGGACAGGGGAATTCACCCCTCCACTTT.